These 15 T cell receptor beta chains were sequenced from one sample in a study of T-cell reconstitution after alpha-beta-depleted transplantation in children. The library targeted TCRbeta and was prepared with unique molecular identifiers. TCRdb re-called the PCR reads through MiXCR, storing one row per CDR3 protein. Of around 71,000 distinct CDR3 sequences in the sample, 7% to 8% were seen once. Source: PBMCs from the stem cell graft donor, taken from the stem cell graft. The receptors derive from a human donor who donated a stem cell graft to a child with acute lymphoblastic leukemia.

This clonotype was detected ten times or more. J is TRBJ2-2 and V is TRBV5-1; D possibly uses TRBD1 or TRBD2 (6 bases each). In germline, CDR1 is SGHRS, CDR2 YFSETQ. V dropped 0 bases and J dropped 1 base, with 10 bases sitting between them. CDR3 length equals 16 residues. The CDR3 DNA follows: TGCGCCAGCAGCTTGGCTGGGGGGCAGAACACCGGGGAGCTGTTTTTT. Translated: CASSLAGGQNTGELFF.

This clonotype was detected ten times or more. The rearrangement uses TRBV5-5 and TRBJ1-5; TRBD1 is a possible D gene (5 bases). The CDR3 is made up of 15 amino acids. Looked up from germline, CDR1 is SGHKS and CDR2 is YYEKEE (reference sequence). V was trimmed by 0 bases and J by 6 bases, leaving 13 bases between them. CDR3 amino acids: CASSLAQAGSQPQHF. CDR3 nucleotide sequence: TGTGCCAGCAGCTTGGCACAGGCTGGAAGTCAGCCCCAGCATTTT.

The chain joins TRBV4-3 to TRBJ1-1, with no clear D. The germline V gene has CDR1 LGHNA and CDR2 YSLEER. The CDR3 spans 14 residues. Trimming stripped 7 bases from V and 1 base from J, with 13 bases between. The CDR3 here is CASILDDSNTEAFF. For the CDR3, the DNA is TGCGCCAGCATCCTAGACGACTCGAACACTGAAGCTTTCTTT.

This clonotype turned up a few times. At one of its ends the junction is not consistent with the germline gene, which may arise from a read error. As DNA, the CDR3 is TGTGCCAGCAGCTTCCGGCTGCTCAGCGGGGAGCTGTTTTTT. It specifies CASSFRLLSGELFF. The genes are TRBV5-1 and TRBJ2-2, with D unresolved. This CDR3 is 14 amino acids long. Germline values: CDR1 SGHRS, CDR2 YFSETQ. The complete variable domain, with remaining parts taken from reference TRBV5-1 and TRBJ2-2, reads KAGVTQTPRYLIKTRGQQVTLSCSPISGHRSVSWYQQTPGQGLQFLFEYFSETQRNKGNFPGRFSGRQFSNSRSEMNVSTLELGDSALYLCASSFRLLSGELFFGEGSRLTVL.

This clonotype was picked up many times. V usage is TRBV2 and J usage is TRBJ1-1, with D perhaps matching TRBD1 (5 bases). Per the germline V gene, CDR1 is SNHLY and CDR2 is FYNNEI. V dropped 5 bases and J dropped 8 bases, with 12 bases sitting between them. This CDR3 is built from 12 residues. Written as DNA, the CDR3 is TGTGCCAGCAGTCAGGGAGGACCCGAAGCTTTCTTT. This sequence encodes CASSQGGPEAFF.

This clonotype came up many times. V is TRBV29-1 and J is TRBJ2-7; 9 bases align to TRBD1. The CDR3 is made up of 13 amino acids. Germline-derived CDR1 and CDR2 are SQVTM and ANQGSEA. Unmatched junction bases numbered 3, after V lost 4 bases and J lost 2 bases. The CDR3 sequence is CSVVRTGAYEQYF. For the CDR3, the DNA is TGCAGCGTTGTGCGGACAGGGGCCTACGAGCAGTACTTC.

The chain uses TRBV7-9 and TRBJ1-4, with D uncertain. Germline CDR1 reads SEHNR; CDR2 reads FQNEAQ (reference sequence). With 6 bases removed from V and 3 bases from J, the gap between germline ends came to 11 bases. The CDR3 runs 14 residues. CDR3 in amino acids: CASRPRVPNEKLFF. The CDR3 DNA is TGTGCCAGCAGGCCCCGAGTCCCTAATGAAAAACTGTTTTTT.

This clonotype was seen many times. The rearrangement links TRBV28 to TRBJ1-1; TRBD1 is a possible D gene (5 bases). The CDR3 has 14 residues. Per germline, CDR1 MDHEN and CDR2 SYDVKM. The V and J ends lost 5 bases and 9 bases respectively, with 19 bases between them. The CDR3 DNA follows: TGTGCCAGCAGTGTCCCCCGGGGGGGGATTAAAGCTTTCTTT. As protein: CASSVPRGGIKAFF.

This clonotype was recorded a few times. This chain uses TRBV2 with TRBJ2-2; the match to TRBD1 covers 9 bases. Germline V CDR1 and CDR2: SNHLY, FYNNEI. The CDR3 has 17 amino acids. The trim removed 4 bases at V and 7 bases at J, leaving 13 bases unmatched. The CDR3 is CASSGRPGQGGIGELFF. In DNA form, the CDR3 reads TGTGCCAGCAGTGGGCGCCCGGGACAGGGTGGTATCGGGGAGCTGTTTTTT.

CDR3 coding DNA: TGTGCCAGCTCACCACTGGATCGAAACACTGAAGCTTTCTTT. Its protein product is CASSPLDRNTEAFF. The chain joins TRBV18 to TRBJ1-1; no firm D call. The CDR3 covers 14 residues. V was cut by 1 base and J by 2 bases, with 8 bases left in between. Germline V gene data show CDR1 as KGHSH and CDR2 as LQKENI. Variable domain in full (rest from reference TRBV18 and TRBJ1-1): NAGVMQNPRHLVRRRGQEARLRCSPMKGHSHVYWYRQLPEEGLKFMVYLQKENIIDESGMPKERFSAEFPKEGPSILRIQQVVRGDSAAYFCASSPLDRNTEAFFGQGTRLTVV.

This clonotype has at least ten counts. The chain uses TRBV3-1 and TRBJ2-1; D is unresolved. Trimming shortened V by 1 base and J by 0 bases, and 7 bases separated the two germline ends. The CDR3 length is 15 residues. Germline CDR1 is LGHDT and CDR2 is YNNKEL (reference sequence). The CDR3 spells CASSQGRSSYNEQFF. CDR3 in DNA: TGTGCCAGCAGCCAAGGTAGGAGCTCCTACAATGAGCAGTTCTTC.

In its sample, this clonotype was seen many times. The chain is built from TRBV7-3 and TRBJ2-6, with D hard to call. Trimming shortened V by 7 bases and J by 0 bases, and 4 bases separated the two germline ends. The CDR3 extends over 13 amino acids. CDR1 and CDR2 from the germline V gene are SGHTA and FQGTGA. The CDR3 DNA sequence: TGTGCCAGCAAAAGCTCTGGGGCCAACGTCCTGACTTTC. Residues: CASKSSGANVLTF.

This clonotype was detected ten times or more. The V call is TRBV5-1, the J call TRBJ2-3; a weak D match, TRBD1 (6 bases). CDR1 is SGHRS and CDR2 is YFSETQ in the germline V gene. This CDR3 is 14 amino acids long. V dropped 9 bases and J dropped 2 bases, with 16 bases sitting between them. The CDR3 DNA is TGCGCCACCGCCGTGGGACAACTCACAGATACGCAGTATTTT. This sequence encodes CATAVGQLTDTQYF.

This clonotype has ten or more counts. CDR3 sequence (DNA): TGCAGCGTTGTAGCGGGACGGTACAATGAGCAGTTCTTC. Its protein product is CSVVAGRYNEQFF. The gene calls are TRBV29-1 and TRBJ2-1; 8 bases line up with TRBD2. The germline V gene encodes CDR1 SQVTM and CDR2 ANQGSEA. The length of the CDR3 is 13 residues. Germline trimming cut 4 bases from V and 4 bases from J; bases unmatched to any gene: 3.

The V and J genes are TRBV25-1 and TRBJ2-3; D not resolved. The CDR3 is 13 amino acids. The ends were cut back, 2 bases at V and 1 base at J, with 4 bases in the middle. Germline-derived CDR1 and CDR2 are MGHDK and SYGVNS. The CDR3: CASSEQGTDTQYF. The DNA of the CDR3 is TGTGCCAGCAGTGAACAGGGCACAGATACGCAGTATTTT.